Each of the 14 T cell receptor beta chains below was sequenced from the same sample in a study of blood T cell repertoires in COVID-19. Only in-frame clones appear in the TCRdb table, and some are missing; sequencing was by immunoSEQ multiplex PCR. This table has about 320,000 clones, 89% appearing once. Material: peripheral blood. The receptors here all came from a young man who had recovered from COVID-19.

The chain combines TRBV2 with TRBJ2-1, with a possible D match to TRBD1 (7 bases). CDR3 size: 15 residues. From germline, CDR1 is SNHLY and CDR2 FYNNEI. With 0 bases removed from V and 5 bases from J, the gap between germline ends came to 11 bases. For the CDR3, the DNA is TGTGCCAGCAGTGAAGCAGGGGGCGGGGACAATGAGCAGTTCTTC. Translating it yields CASSEAGGGDNEQFF.

This chain uses TRBV19 with TRBJ2-1, with 7 bases lining up with TRBD1. The ends lost 1 base at V and 3 bases at J; junction bases unmatched: 3. The CDR3 runs 15 residues. Germline values: CDR1 LNHDA, CDR2 SQIVND (reference sequence). The CDR3 DNA reads TGTGCCAGTAGTATAGGCGGACAGGACTACAATGAGCAGTTCTTC. Protein: CASSIGGQDYNEQFF. Full variable domain (rest looked up from reference TRBV19 and TRBJ2-1): DGGITQSPKYLFRKEGQNVTLSCEQNLNHDAMYWYRQDPGQGLRLIYYSQIVNDFQKGDIAEGYSVSREKKESFPLTVTSAQKNPTAFYLCASSIGGQDYNEQFFGPGTRLTVL.

The genes are TRBV7-6 and TRBJ2-3, with TRBD2 identical over 7 bases. The germline gives CDR1 SGHVS, CDR2 FNYEAQ. The junction had 7 bases not matched to a gene; V was cut back by 3 bases and J by 1 base. This CDR3 has 16 residues. The CDR3 loop reads CASSLGRAGGTDTQYF. CDR3 in DNA: TGTGCCAGCAGCTTGGGCAGGGCGGGAGGCACAGATACGCAGTATTTT.

The chain couples TRBV7-2 to TRBJ2-1, with D possibly matching TRBD2 (5 bases). The CDR3 covers 13 residues. Trimming left V 1 base short and J 6 bases short, with 7 bases between. Germline CDR1 reads SGHTA; CDR2 reads FQGNSA. The CDR3 bases are TGTGCCAGCAGCTTAGTCCTAGCCAATGAGCAGTTCTTC. It encodes CASSLVLANEQFF.

V usage is TRBV19 and J usage is TRBJ2-7, with D maybe TRBD1 (6 bases). There are 14 residues in the CDR3. Trimming pared 4 bases from V and 2 bases from J, leaving 12 bases between. CDR1 is LNHDA, CDR2 SQIVND, per germline (reference sequence). Here the CDR3 DNA reads TGTGCCAGTAGTAGAGACAGGCTCCCCTACGAGCAGTACTTC. This sequence encodes CASSRDRLPYEQYF.

This clone has more than one count but fewer than ten. This chain links TRBV24-1 with TRBJ2-1; 9 positions match TRBD1. Germline CDR1 reads KGHDR; CDR2 reads SFDVKD. CDR3 size: 17 residues. V gave up 5 bases and J gave up 3 bases; unmatched junction bases: 10. As DNA, the CDR3 is TGTGCCACCAGTGTCCCGGGACAGGGCGACTACTACAATGAGCAGTTCTTC. Translation: CATSVPGQGDYYNEQFF.

The V call is TRBV13, the J call TRBJ1-5; 10 nucleotides agree with TRBD1. CDR3 size: 14 residues. Germline values: CDR1 PRHDT, CDR2 FYEKMQ (reference sequence). V gave up 3 bases and J gave up 5 bases; unmatched junction bases: 1. In DNA, the CDR3 is TGTGCCAGCAGCTTGGGGACAGGGGATCAGCCCCAGCATTTT. The encoded protein is CASSLGTGDQPQHF.

The gene calls are TRBV7-9 and TRBJ1-2, with D possibly matching TRBD1 (5 bases). The CDR3 contains 15 residues. Looked up from germline, CDR1 is SEHNR and CDR2 is FQNEAQ (reference sequence). V lost 2 bases and J 0 bases, leaving 10 bases between the germline ends. For the CDR3, the DNA is TGTGCCAGCAGCTTAAGTCTGACAGCTAACTATGGCTACACCTTC. This encodes CASSLSLTANYGYTF.

The table lists this clone with a count of one. This chain joins TRBV7-9 and TRBJ1-1; D is unclear. The V end lost 2 bases, the J end lost 5 bases, and 12 bases lay between the germline ends. This CDR3 spans 14 amino acids. Germline-derived CDR1 and CDR2 are SEHNR and FQNEAQ (reference sequence). CDR3 protein: CASSLIEGGTEAFF. The CDR3 bases are TGTGCCAGCAGCTTAATTGAGGGTGGGACTGAAGCTTTCTTT.

This chain links TRBV19 with TRBJ2-5, with D maybe TRBD2 (6 bases). CDR1 is LNHDA and CDR2 is SQIVND in the germline V gene (reference sequence). Trimming pared 5 bases from V and 4 bases from J, leaving 11 bases between. The length of the CDR3 is 13 residues. The CDR3 reads CASSWRDSETQYF. DNA for the CDR3: TGTGCCAGTAGTTGGAGGGACTCAGAGACCCAGTACTTC.

The V call is TRBV2, the J call TRBJ1-2; D remains ambiguous. This CDR3 comprises 15 residues. Looked up from germline, CDR1 is SNHLY and CDR2 is FYNNEI. V shed 1 base and J shed 2 bases, with 11 bases lying between them. The CDR3 loop reads CASSEEPTLNYGYTF. In DNA form, the CDR3 reads TGTGCCAGCAGTGAAGAGCCTACCCTAAACTATGGCTACACCTTC.

The chain uses TRBV4-3 and TRBJ2-3; TRBD2 matches at 11 bases. Germline loops: CDR1 LGHNA, CDR2 YSLEER. The CDR3 runs 18 residues. The V segment lost 4 bases and the J segment 0 bases; nucleotides outside the gene matches: 9. CDR3 protein: CASSPGTSGPFSTDTQYF. The CDR3 DNA follows: TGCGCCAGCAGCCCCGGGACTAGCGGACCGTTTAGCACAGATACGCAGTATTTT.

The chain employs TRBV19 and TRBJ2-1; D is undetermined. The CDR3 totals 12 residues. V lost 5 bases, J lost 10 bases, and 12 bases lay in between. Germline V gene sequence: CDR1 LNHDA, CDR2 SQIVND (reference sequence). CDR3: CASSPRMREQFF. The CDR3 DNA reads TGTGCCAGTAGTCCCCGCATGCGGGAGCAGTTCTTC.

This chain uses TRBV9 with TRBJ1-1, with 7 positions matching TRBD1. Looked up from germline, CDR1 is SGDLS and CDR2 is YYNGEE. The CDR3 extends over 14 amino acids. V dropped 0 bases and J dropped 6; count of bases not matched to a gene: 5. The CDR3 here is CASSVEGGRSEAFF. The DNA for the CDR3 is TGTGCCAGCAGCGTAGAAGGGGGCAGGTCTGAAGCTTTCTTT.